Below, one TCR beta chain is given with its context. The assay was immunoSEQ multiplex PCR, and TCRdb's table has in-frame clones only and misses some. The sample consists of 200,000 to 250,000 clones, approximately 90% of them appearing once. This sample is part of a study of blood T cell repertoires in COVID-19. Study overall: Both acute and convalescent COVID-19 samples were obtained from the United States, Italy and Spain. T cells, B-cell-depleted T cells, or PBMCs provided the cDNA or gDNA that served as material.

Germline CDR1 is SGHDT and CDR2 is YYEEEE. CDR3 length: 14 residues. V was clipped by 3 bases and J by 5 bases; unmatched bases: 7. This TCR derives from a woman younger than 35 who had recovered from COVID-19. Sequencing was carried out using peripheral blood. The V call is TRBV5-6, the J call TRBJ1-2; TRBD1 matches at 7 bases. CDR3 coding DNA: TGTGCCAGCAGCTCGGGACAGCGGTTATATGGCTACACCTTC. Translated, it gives CASSSGQRLYGYTF.